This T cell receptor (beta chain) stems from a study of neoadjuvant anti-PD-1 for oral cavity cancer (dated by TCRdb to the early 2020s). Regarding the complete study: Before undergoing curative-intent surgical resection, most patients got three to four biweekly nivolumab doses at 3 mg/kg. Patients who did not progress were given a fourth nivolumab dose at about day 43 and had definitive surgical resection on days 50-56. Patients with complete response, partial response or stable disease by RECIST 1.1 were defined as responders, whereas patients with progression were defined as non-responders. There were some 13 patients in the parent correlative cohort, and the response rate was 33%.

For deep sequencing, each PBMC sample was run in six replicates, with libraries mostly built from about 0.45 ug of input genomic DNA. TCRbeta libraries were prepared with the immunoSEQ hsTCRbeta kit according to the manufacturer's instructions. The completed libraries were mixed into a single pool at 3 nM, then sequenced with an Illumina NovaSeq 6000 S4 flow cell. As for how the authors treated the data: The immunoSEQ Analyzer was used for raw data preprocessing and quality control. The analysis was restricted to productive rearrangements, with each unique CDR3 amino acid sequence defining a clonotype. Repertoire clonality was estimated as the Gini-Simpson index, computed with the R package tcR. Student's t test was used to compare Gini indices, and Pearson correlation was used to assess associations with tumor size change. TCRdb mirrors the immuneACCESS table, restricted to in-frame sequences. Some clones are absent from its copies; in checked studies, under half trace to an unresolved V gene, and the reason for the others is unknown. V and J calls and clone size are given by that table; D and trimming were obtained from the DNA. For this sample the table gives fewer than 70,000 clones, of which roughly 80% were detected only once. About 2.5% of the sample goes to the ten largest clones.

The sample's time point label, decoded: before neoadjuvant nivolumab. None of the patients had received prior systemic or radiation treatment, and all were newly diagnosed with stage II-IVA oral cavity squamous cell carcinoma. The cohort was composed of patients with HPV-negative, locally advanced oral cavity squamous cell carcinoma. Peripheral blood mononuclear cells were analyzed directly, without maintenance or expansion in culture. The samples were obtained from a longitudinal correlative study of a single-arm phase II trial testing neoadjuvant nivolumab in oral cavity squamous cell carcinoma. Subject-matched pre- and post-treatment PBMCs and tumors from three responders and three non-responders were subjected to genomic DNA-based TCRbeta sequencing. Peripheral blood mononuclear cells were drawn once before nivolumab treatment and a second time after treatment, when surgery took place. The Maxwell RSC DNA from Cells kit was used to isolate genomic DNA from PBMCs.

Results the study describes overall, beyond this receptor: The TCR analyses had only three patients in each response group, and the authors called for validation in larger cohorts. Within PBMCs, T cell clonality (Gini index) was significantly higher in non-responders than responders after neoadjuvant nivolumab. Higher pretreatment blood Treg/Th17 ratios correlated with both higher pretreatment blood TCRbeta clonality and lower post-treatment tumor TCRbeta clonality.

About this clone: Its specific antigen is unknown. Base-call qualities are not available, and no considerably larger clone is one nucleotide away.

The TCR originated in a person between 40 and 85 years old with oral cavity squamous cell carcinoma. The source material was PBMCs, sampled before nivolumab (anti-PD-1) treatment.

The DNA is as follows: TGTGCCAGCAGTCCGGGGGGAGCCAAAAACATTCAGTACTTC. This translates into CASSPGGAKNIQYF. The sequence links TRBV5-4 to TRBJ2-4, with 7 central nucleotides matching TRBD2. From the cysteine up to the phenylalanine, the CDR3 has a length of 14 residues. The entry retains the CDR3 DNA only, 42 bases that are in frame from base 1. In the germline V gene (reference sequence), CDR1 corresponds to SGHNT and CDR2 to YYREEE. Trimming takes 5 bases off V and 0 bases off J; junction bases not matched to a gene: 2.